Included here is one T cell receptor (beta chain) sequence, with context. It lacks a known antigen. Per-nucleotide qualities are absent, and no much larger clonotype sits a single base away. This sample stems from a study of shared clonotypes between healthy human individuals (dated by TCRdb to the early 2020s). A note on the overall study: The cohort included three men and a couple of women between 18 and 49 years of age. For each donor, CD4 naive and CD4 memory were each run on three plates, CD8 naive on two plates, and CD8 memory on one plate. The study deeply sequenced blood TCR repertoires of about five healthy adults to estimate repertoire size and the extent of clonotype sharing between individuals. To increase sequencing depth and limit assay-specific biases, TCR repertoire library preparation and sequencing were carried out by different laboratories using diverse techniques. Leukapheresis yielded between about 0.94 and 9.5 billion PBMCs per donor. Here is what the overall study found, with its caveats: Because the study included only a small number of donors, the genetic and exposure-history diversity represented was limited. Sampling was restricted to blood, and TCR repertoires in tissues likely differ from the TCR repertoires found in blood. Clonotypes shared by all four sorted-subset donors showed higher generation probabilities than non-shared clonotypes. Naive subsets generally had larger estimated clonotype richness than memory subsets. Rarefaction of sorted-subset datasets indicated incomplete sequencing despite the large sequencing depth. Based on pairwise subsampling, the degree of clonotype sharing among donors was expected to be affected by sequencing depth. Across several donors, approximately 5% of naive CD4, approximately 4% of naive CD8, 2% to 2.5% of memory CD4, and about 0.44% of memory CD8 clonotypes were shared.

The CDR3 contains 12 residues, cysteine and phenylalanine counted. Solely the CDR3 DNA is kept, with 36 bases framed from the first base. According to the germline V gene, CDR1 reads SQVTM and CDR2 reads ANQGSEA. V is clipped by 1 base and J by 1 base, and the sequence between their germline boundaries is 4 bases long. For the CD8 naive samples, CD45RO-negative cells were positively selected for CCR7, yielding a CD45RA+CCR7+ population from which TemRA cells were excluded. The donors were healthy, HIV-negative adults who had no recently reported acute infections or vaccinations. Only Caucasian adults living in Nashville, Tennessee, USA were represented among the donors. Blood was obtained by leukapheresis, after which PBMCs were separated by Ficoll-Histopaque density gradient centrifugation and cryopreserved in liquid nitrogen vapor phase. Analytical flow cytometry was used to check the purity and quantity of each magnetically sorted T cell population. Genomic DNA was isolated from every sorted fraction and measured by UV absorbance on a Nanodrop 2000c.

Using the deep immunoSEQ assay, TCR CDR3 regions were amplified from genomic DNA by multiplex PCR. For each cell subset, the extracted genomic DNA was distributed evenly across all wells of several immunoSEQ 96-well plates, and each plate served as one replicate. For sorted subsets, roughly 200 ng of genomic DNA, equivalent to around 31,000 T cell genomes, went into each replicate PCR. Purified libraries were measured with a Qubit 3.0 fluorometer, size-checked on a Bioanalyzer 2100, and measured again with the KAPA Library Quantification kit. Each immunoSEQ 96-well plate was sequenced on its own single-read 150-cycle Illumina NextSeq 550 flow cell. The source study handled its data this way. Because the immunoSEQ output included only junctional sequences and no quality scores, the filtering could not be the same as the filtering used for full-length reads. Sequences were annotated with PyIR, a Python wrapper for IgBLAST v1.9, and V/J genes and CDR3 were assigned using IMGT germline references. Reads were removed for weak V/J assignments (E-value above 1e-6), missing CDR3, stop codons, out-of-frame junctions, or ambiguous translated residues. V3J clonotypes were defined as sequences sharing the same inferred V gene, J gene, and CDR3 amino acid sequence. Percentage overlap between repertoires was calculated by dividing the number of shared unique clonotypes by the size of the smaller repertoire. Three approaches were used to assess repertoire richness: RTK rarefaction, the Chao1 estimator, and Recon v2.1 estimates of unobserved clonotypes. Generation probabilities for all TCRbeta clonotypes obtained by the gDNA method from several donors were computed using OLGA. TCRdb took over this immuneACCESS table, retaining in-frame rearrangements with V and J assigned. Such tables are incomplete; in checked studies, under half of the missing clones stem from an unresolved V gene, and the remainder is unexplained. The DNA was the basis for D and trimming; V, J and clone size are from that table. Across this sample there are around 2,000,000 clones, with approximately 94% seen only once. 0.85% to 1.3% of the sample lies in the top ten.

This chain is built from TRBV29-1 and TRBJ1-1; the D segment cannot be called with confidence. The TCR comes from a man aged 18 to 29 in good health. Sequencing used naive CD8+ T cells sorted from blood. Sample cell subset or site, as interpreted from the label and publication: CD45RA+CCR7+. The CDR3 here reads CSVEAENTEAFF. The nucleotides read TGCAGCGTTGAAGCGGAGAACACTGAAGCTTTCTTT. Full variable domain (CDR3 extended with the reference TRBV29-1 and TRBJ1-1 proteins): SAVISQKPSRDICQRGTSLTIQCQVDSQVTMMFWYRQQPGQSLTLIATANQGSEATYESGFVIDKFPISRPNLTFSTLTVSNMSPEDSSIYLCSVEAENTEAFFGQGTRLTVV.